This T cell receptor beta chain was captured by sequencing in a study of cytomegalovirus exposure and HLA in healthy donors. Study overall: Researchers found that more than 70% of 350 to 500 genotyped donors fell within the Caucasian-associated ancestry cluster.

Notes on the study in general: After further analysis at a later stage, around 17,000 TCR beta sequences were associated with HLA alleles at 0.05 false discovery rate. Within an earlier analysis, most TCR beta V segments proved productive either about 87% or about 30% of the time.

PCR was performed using 60 Vbeta and 13 Jbeta primers. Method: immunoSEQ multiplex PCR; TCRdb's copy keeps in-frame clones and lacks some. The sample consists of 150,000 to 200,000 clones, 83% of them appearing once. CDR1 SGHNT and CDR2 YYREEE come from the germline V gene (reference sequence). V was trimmed by 4 bases and J by 10 bases, leaving 11 bases between them. This CDR3 contains 12 residues. About this clone: Its matching antigen is unknown.

The genes are TRBV5-4 and TRBJ1-4, with D maybe TRBD1 (5 bases). Sample: PBMCs. The TCR originated in a man between 50 and 59 years old in good health and CMV-seronegative. The CDR3 spells CASSVDSLKLFF. In nucleotides, the CDR3 is TGTGCCAGCAGCGTTGACAGTTTAAAACTGTTTTTT.